One and the same sample provided the 24 T cell receptor beta chains below, sequenced in a study of blood T cell repertoires in COVID-19. Sequencing was performed with immunoSEQ multiplex PCR; in TCRdb, only in-frame clones are kept and a portion is missing. The sample consists of about 160,000 clones, approximately 87% of them appearing once. The sequenced sample consisted of PBMCs or T cells enriched from blood (not recorded which). These receptors originate from a woman in her forties or fifties who had recovered from COVID-19.

The rearrangement uses TRBV7-2 and TRBJ2-4; TRBD2 might be the D (7 bases). This CDR3 is 15 amino acids long. From germline, CDR1 is SGHTA and CDR2 FQGNSA. Trimming took off 4 bases at V and 3 bases at J, with 13 bases between the two ends. The CDR3 here is CASSSPGGRKNIQYF. The CDR3 DNA is TGTGCCAGCAGCTCCCCCGGGGGGCGCAAAAACATTCAGTACTTC. Using reference TRBV7-2 and TRBJ2-4 for the parts outside the CDR3, the full variable domain is GAGVSQSPSNKVTEKGKDVELRCDPISGHTALYWYRQSLGQGLEFLIYFQGNSAPDKSGLPSDRFSAERTGGSVSTLTIQRTQQEDSAVYLCASSSPGGRKNIQYFGAGTRLSVL.

CDR3: CASSVGTGDGEAFF. The CDR3 bases are TGCGCCAGCAGCGTAGGTACGGGGGATGGTGAAGCTTTCTTT. The chain recombines TRBV5-1 with TRBJ1-1; D may be TRBD1 (5 bases). V lost 4 bases and J lost 7, with 17 bases in between. CDR1 and CDR2 from the germline V gene are SGHRS and YFSETQ. CDR3 length: 14 amino acids.

This clone appeared a few times. This chain connects TRBV7-6 to TRBJ1-6; D unresolved. The length of the CDR3 is 14 residues. The germline V and J ends were trimmed by 2 bases and 10 bases, with 12 bases remaining between them. Germline CDR1 reads SGHVS; CDR2 reads FNYEAQ. The CDR3 nucleotides read TGTGCCAGCAGCTTATCGGGGAGGTTATCACCCCTCCACTTT. It yields the protein CASSLSGRLSPLHF.

This chain links TRBV9 with TRBJ1-2, with TRBD1 matching over 8 bases. V gave up 3 bases and J gave up 2 bases; unmatched junction bases: 6. This CDR3 has 15 residues. The germline gives CDR1 SGDLS, CDR2 YYNGEE. CDR3 protein: CASSARTGRNYGYTF. The CDR3 region has the DNA TGTGCCAGCAGCGCTCGGACAGGGAGGAACTATGGCTACACCTTC.

The rearrangement uses TRBV3-1 (or the pseudogene TRBV3-2) and TRBJ2-5; 7 bases line up with TRBD2. Unmatched junction bases numbered 10, after V lost 8 bases and J lost 4 bases. This CDR3 has 14 amino acids. Per the germline V gene, CDR1 is LGHDT and CDR2 is YNNKEL (reference sequence). The CDR3 DNA is TGTGCCAGCCAGGACCGGGGGGTCCCAGAGACCCAGTACTTC. It translates to CASQDRGVPETQYF.

The chain couples TRBV5-1 to TRBJ2-1; 11 bases agree with TRBD2. This CDR3 contains 16 residues. In germline, CDR1 is SGHRS, CDR2 YFSETQ. Trimming took 4 bases from V and 5 from J; bases not matched to a gene: 8. CDR3 sequence: CASSHVSGGANNEQFF. The CDR3 nucleotides are TGCGCCAGCAGCCACGTTAGCGGGGGGGCCAACAATGAGCAGTTCTTC.

J is TRBJ1-3 and V is TRBV9, with 7 positions matching TRBD1. The CDR3 is 16 residues long. Trimming cost V 0 bases and J 2 bases; bases outside gene matches: 5. Germline V gene sequence: CDR1 SGDLS, CDR2 YYNGEE. CDR3 amino acids: CASSVDGQGAGNTIYF. CDR3 bases: TGTGCCAGCAGCGTAGACGGTCAGGGGGCTGGAAACACCATATATTTT.

This rearrangement joins TRBV7-3 to TRBJ2-5; 8 bases map to TRBD2. Trimming cost V 5 bases and J 5 bases; bases outside gene matches: 7. The V gene's germline CDR1 is SGHTA and CDR2 FQGTGA. The CDR3 has 14 residues. CDR3 residues: CASSITGGQETQYF. The CDR3 coding sequence is TGTGCCAGCAGCATCACGGGGGGGCAGGAGACCCAGTACTTC.

CDR3 sequence (DNA): TGCGCCAGCAGCCAAGACGGGTGGAGTCGGTCACCCCTCCACTTT. It encodes CASSQDGWSRSPLHF. The chain couples TRBV4-1 to TRBJ1-6; D is unclear. This CDR3 has 15 residues. Germline CDR1 reads MGHRA; CDR2 reads YSYEKL. V was pared by 0 bases and J by 10 bases, with 13 bases between.

The CDR3, as DNA: TGTGCCAGCAGCAGGGACAGCTACACTGAAGCTTTCTTT. Translation gives CASSRDSYTEAFF. The chain uses TRBV6-5 and TRBJ1-1, with 7 bases matching TRBD1. There are 13 residues in the CDR3. Per the germline V gene, CDR1 is MNHEY and CDR2 is SVGAGI. The trim removed 6 bases at V and 3 bases at J, leaving 4 bases unmatched.

DNA of the CDR3: TGTGCCACCAGGACAGCTTATGGCTACACCTTC. This codes for CATRTAYGYTF. The chain employs TRBV6-5 and TRBJ1-2; weak D call: TRBD1 (6 bases). Germline CDR1 is MNHEY and CDR2 is SVGAGI. This CDR3 comprises 11 residues. V dropped 10 bases and J dropped 5 bases, with 11 bases sitting between them.

The sample holds a few counts of this clone. The chain couples TRBV14 to TRBJ2-7; 7 bases agree with TRBD1. Germline CDR1 is SGHDN and CDR2 is FVKESK. CDR3 size: 14 residues. V lost 2 bases, J lost 2 bases, and 3 bases stayed unmatched. This CDR3 is CASSQRTGPYEQYF. CDR3 DNA sequence: TGTGCCAGCAGCCAAAGGACAGGCCCCTACGAGCAGTACTTC.

This rearrangement joins TRBV7-8 to TRBJ2-7; TRBD1 is a possible D gene (5 bases). The V and J ends lost 2 bases and 0 bases respectively, with 11 bases between them. Germline CDR1 SGHVS, CDR2 FQNEAQ. This CDR3 is built from 15 residues. CDR3 protein: CASSLPTGASYEQYF. For the CDR3, the DNA is TGTGCCAGCAGCTTACCTACTGGGGCCTCCTACGAGCAGTACTTC. Variable domain in full (rest from reference TRBV7-8 and TRBJ2-7): GAGVSQSPRYKVAKRGQDVALRCDPISGHVSLFWYQQALGQGPEFLTYFQNEAQLDKSGLPSDRFFAERPEGSVSTLKIQRTQQEDSAVYLCASSLPTGASYEQYFGPGTRLTVT.

The chain joins TRBV15 to TRBJ1-5; D unresolved. Germline values: CDR1 LNHNV, CDR2 YYDKDF (reference sequence). V lost 1 base and J 1 base, leaving 5 bases between the germline ends. The length of the CDR3 is 14 residues. CDR3 DNA sequence: TGTGCCACCAGCAGAGCGGGGAGCAATCAGCCCCAGCATTTT. It is translated as CATSRAGSNQPQHF.

The V call is TRBV29-1, the J call TRBJ1-2; D may be TRBD1 (5 bases). Germline V gene data show CDR1 as SQVTM and CDR2 as ANQGSEA. The V end lost 5 bases, the J end lost 2 bases, and 9 bases lay between the germline ends. This CDR3 spans 12 amino acids. The CDR3 bases are TGCAGCGTTCAGGGAAACAACTATGGCTACACCTTC. Residues: CSVQGNNYGYTF.

The chain combines TRBV6-5 with TRBJ1-1, with a tentative D call TRBD1 (6 bases). The CDR3 loop spans 15 amino acids. The germline V gene has CDR1 MNHEY and CDR2 SVGAGI. Trimming removed 5 bases from V and 2 bases from J, with 15 bases in between. This chain's CDR3 is CASSRNGQLNTEAFF. The CDR3 nucleotides read TGTGCCAGCAGTCGCAACGGACAGCTAAACACTGAAGCTTTCTTT.

This chain connects TRBV6-5 to TRBJ1-6, with 8 bases matching TRBD1. V trimming: 5 bases; J trimming: 7 bases; junction bases outside the gene matches: 7. CDR3 length equals 15 residues. Looked up from germline, CDR1 is MNHEY and CDR2 is SVGAGI. The CDR3 coding sequence is TGTGCCAGCAGTAACCGGGACAGGAGAAATTCACCCCTCCACTTT. Translation gives CASSNRDRRNSPLHF.

V is TRBV18 and J is TRBJ2-2, with TRBD1 as a possible D gene (6 bases). The CDR3 spans 19 residues. Trimming shortened V by 2 bases and J by 6 bases, and 25 bases separated the two germline ends. Looked up from germline, CDR1 is KGHSH and CDR2 is LQKENI. CDR3 residues: CASSPGGSGGRGISGELFF. As DNA, the CDR3 is TGTGCCAGCTCACCAGGGGGATCCGGTGGCAGGGGAATTTCCGGGGAGCTGTTTTTT.

As concerns this clone: Germline is not matched at one junction end, which may reflect a read error. For the CDR3, the DNA is TGTGCTAGCAGCAAAGGACTAGCGGGGGGCCCGAGCTCCTACAATGAGCAGTTCTTC. It yields the protein CASSKGLAGGPSSYNEQFF. V is TRBV7-7 and J is TRBJ2-1, with 14 bases matching TRBD2. Germline lookup yields CDR1 SSHAT and CDR2 FNYEAQ (reference sequence). The CDR3 spans 19 residues.

The chain links TRBV6-5 to TRBJ1-1, with D possibly TRBD1 on 5 matching bases. The CDR3 has 15 amino acids. CDR1 is MNHEY, CDR2 SVGAGI, per germline. V lost 8 bases, J lost 1 base, and 17 bases lay in between. The CDR3 loop reads CASLNWETGNTEAFF. CDR3 bases: TGTGCCAGCCTTAACTGGGAAACAGGGAACACTGAAGCTTTCTTT.

This clone was recorded once. The rearrangement links TRBV6-2 or TRBV6-3 to TRBJ1-5, with D possibly TRBD1 on 6 matching bases. Trimming removed 6 bases at V and 2 bases at J, with 14 bases between. CDR3 length: 15 residues. CDR1 is MNHEY and CDR2 is SVGEGT in the germline V gene. Written as DNA, the CDR3 is TGTGCCAGCAGCCCCACAGGGAAACGCAATCAGCCCCAGCATTTT. Amino acid sequence: CASSPTGKRNQPQHF.

This clone appeared a few times. The chain is built from TRBV5-4 and TRBJ1-2; TRBD1 aligns across 11 bases. V gave up 4 bases and J gave up 8 bases; unmatched junction bases: 16. The CDR3 sequence is 17 residues long. CDR1 SGHNT and CDR2 YYREEE come from the germline V gene (reference sequence). The CDR3 DNA reads as TGTGCCAGCAGCGGAAGGGACAGGGGGTTCGCGGTGAGCGGCTACACCTTC. Its translation is CASSGRDRGFAVSGYTF.

The chain employs TRBV7-2 and TRBJ2-3, with 7 bases aligning to TRBD2. V dropped 3 bases and J dropped 0; count of bases not matched to a gene: 6. CDR1 SGHTA and CDR2 FQGNSA come from the germline V gene. CDR3 length: 16 amino acids. CDR3 in amino acids: CASSFLRGISTDTQYF. The DNA for the CDR3 is TGTGCCAGCAGCTTTCTGCGGGGGATTAGCACAGATACGCAGTATTTT. The entire variable domain, with the rest obtained from reference TRBV7-2 and TRBJ2-3, is as follows: GAGVSQSPSNKVTEKGKDVELRCDPISGHTALYWYRQSLGQGLEFLIYFQGNSAPDKSGLPSDRFSAERTGGSVSTLTIQRTQQEDSAVYLCASSFLRGISTDTQYFGPGTRLTVL.

The rearrangement uses TRBV4-3 and TRBJ2-2; D is unresolved. Germline lookup yields CDR1 LGHNA and CDR2 YSLEER. The CDR3 spans 15 residues. Trimming removed 0 bases at V and 8 bases at J, with 13 bases between. The CDR3, as DNA: TGCGCCAGCAGCCAAGAGGCCAGGTCTGGAGGGGAGCTGTTTTTT. The encoded protein is CASSQEARSGGELFF.